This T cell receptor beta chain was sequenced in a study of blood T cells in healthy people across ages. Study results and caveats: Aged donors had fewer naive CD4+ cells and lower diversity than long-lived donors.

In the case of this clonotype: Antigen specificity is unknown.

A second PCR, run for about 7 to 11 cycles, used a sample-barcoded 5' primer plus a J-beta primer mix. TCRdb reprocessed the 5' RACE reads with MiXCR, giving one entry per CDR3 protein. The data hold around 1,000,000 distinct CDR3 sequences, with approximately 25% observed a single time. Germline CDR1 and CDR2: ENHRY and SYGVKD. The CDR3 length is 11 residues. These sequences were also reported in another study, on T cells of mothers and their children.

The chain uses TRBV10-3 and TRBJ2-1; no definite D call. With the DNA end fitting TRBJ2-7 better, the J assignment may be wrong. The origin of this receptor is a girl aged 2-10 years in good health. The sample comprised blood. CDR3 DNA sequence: TGTGCCTCCTCCGAGACCGGGGAGCAGTACTTC. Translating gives CASSETGEQYF.